These 9 T cell receptor beta chains originate from one sample sequenced in a study of cytomegalovirus exposure and HLA in healthy donors. Repertoires were generated with immunoSEQ multiplex PCR, while TCRdb's copy carries only in-frame clones and drops some. The sample lists some 250,000 clones, around 90% occurring once. The material sequenced was PBMCs. Source of these receptors: a woman younger than 30 in good health and CMV-seronegative.

V and J are TRBV28 and TRBJ1-4; D not resolved. Germline V gene lookup returns CDR1 MDHEN and CDR2 SYDVKM. This CDR3 has 15 amino acids. V was trimmed by 5 bases and J by 5 bases, leaving 15 bases between them. Here the CDR3 DNA reads TGTGCCAGCAGTAACAACAGTATCTACAATGAAAAACTGTTTTTT. This codes for CASSNNSIYNEKLFF.

The V gene is TRBV6-5, the J gene TRBJ2-5, with a weak D call TRBD1 (6 bases). Trimming pared 0 bases from V and 5 bases from J, leaving 13 bases between. This CDR3 has 15 residues. CDR1 MNHEY and CDR2 SVGAGI come from the germline V gene. The CDR3 here is CASSYSTGLEETQYF. CDR3 DNA sequence: TGTGCCAGCAGTTACTCAACAGGGTTAGAGGAGACCCAGTACTTC.

V is TRBV6-1 and J is TRBJ1-6; 9 bases are shared with TRBD1. The V segment lost 6 bases and the J segment 7 bases; nucleotides outside the gene matches: 4. The CDR3 is 14 amino acids. Germline-derived CDR1 and CDR2 are MNHNS and SASEGT. CDR3 in amino acids: CASSRQGENSPLHF. CDR3 sequence (DNA): TGTGCCAGCAGCAGACAGGGGGAGAATTCACCCCTCCACTTT.

This sequence joins TRBV27 and TRBJ1-1; a possible D gene is TRBD1 (6 bases). Trimming cost V 11 bases and J 4 bases, with 11 bases left between them. Germline CDR1 reads MNHEY; CDR2 reads SMNVEV (reference sequence). The CDR3 totals 11 residues. The chain's CDR3 is CASRGATEAFF. The CDR3 DNA sequence: TGTGCCTCGCGGGGGGCCACTGAAGCTTTCTTT.

V and J are TRBV6-1 and TRBJ1-5, with 9 bases that match TRBD1. Unmatched junction bases numbered 10, after V lost 6 bases and J lost 7 bases. Per germline, CDR1 MNHNS and CDR2 SASEGT. The CDR3 contains 15 residues. The CDR3 here is CASRATGGGGQPQHF. The CDR3 region has the DNA TGTGCCAGCAGGGCTACAGGGGGCGGTGGGCAGCCCCAGCATTTT.

This sequence joins TRBV15 and TRBJ1-2; the match to TRBD1 covers 8 bases. The germline V gene has CDR1 LNHNV and CDR2 YYDKDF (reference sequence). The ends lost 0 bases at V and 1 base at J; junction bases unmatched: 7. CDR3 length: 17 amino acids. The CDR3: CATSRDLVTGDNYGYTF. The CDR3 bases are TGTGCCACCAGCAGAGATCTCGTGACAGGGGATAACTATGGCTACACCTTC.

This chain connects TRBV2 to TRBJ1-3; D is unresolved. CDR3 size: 17 residues. The germline V gene has CDR1 SNHLY and CDR2 FYNNEI. V lost 7 bases and J lost 0, with 19 bases in between. The CDR3 coding sequence is TGTGCCAGCAACCCCTCTTGGAGGATGAGCTCTGGAAACACCATATATTTT. This codes for CASNPSWRMSSGNTIYF.

The V gene is TRBV27, the J gene TRBJ2-1; the match to TRBD1 covers 9 bases. Germline V gives CDR1 MNHEY, CDR2 SMNVEV (reference sequence). The CDR3 length is 14 residues. The V segment lost 11 bases and the J segment 6 bases; nucleotides outside the gene matches: 11. CDR3 amino acids: CACAGTGLGNEQFF. In DNA form, the CDR3 reads TGTGCCTGCGCCGGGACAGGGTTGGGCAATGAGCAGTTCTTC.

V and J are TRBV10-1 and TRBJ2-1, with D tentatively TRBD2 (5 bases). This CDR3 comprises 13 residues. Germline V gene lookup returns CDR1 WNHNN and CDR2 SYGVQD (reference sequence). V was pared by 5 bases and J by 7 bases, with 12 bases between. In nucleotides, the CDR3 is TGCGCCAGCAGTCCCGGAGTAGCGAATGAGCAGTTCTTC. Its protein is CASSPGVANEQFF.